Shown below are 5 T cell receptor beta chains from a single sample sequenced in a study of neurological immune-mediated disorders. TCRdb ran MiXCR on the 5' RACE reads and lists one entry per CDR3 protein. The repertoire holds around 53,000 distinct CDR3 sequences, approximately 4.1% seen once, with around 3% in the top ten. Sample: PBMCs. The receptors here all came from a man aged 45 to 65 with multiple sclerosis.

This clonotype was counted many times. This chain uses TRBV6-5 with TRBJ2-3, with D perhaps TRBD2 (5 bases). The CDR3 consists of 16 residues. Germline V lookup: CDR1 MNHEY, CDR2 SVGAGI. V lost 2 bases and J lost 1, with 13 bases in between. The CDR3 spells CASSYGSTGGTDTQYF. The CDR3 DNA reads as TGTGCCAGCAGTTACGGTTCCACCGGGGGCACAGATACGCAGTATTTT.

This clonotype showed up many times. This sequence joins TRBV20-1 and TRBJ1-6, with D possibly matching TRBD1 (5 bases). V dropped 8 bases and J dropped 14 bases, with 13 bases sitting between them. Germline V gene lookup returns CDR1 DFQATT and CDR2 SNEGSKA (reference sequence). This CDR3 is built from 10 residues. For the CDR3, the DNA is TGCAGTACTACAGGTTACGCCCTCCACTTT. Encoded protein: CSTTGYALHF.

The chain recombines TRBV28 with TRBJ2-7; 8 positions match TRBD2. Germline CDR1 MDHEN, CDR2 SYDVKM. Trimming cost V 5 bases and J 6 bases; bases outside gene matches: 12. The CDR3 totals 15 residues. The DNA of the CDR3 is TGTGCCAGCAGTCCCTCCGGGACTAGACCCGGCGAGCAGTACTTC. This encodes CASSPSGTRPGEQYF.

This clonotype has ten or more counts. The chain combines TRBV7-2 with TRBJ2-1; D is unresolved. CDR3 length: 14 residues. The V end lost 5 bases, the J end lost 0 bases, and 8 bases lay between the germline ends. The germline CDR1 and CDR2 sequences are SGHTA and FQGNSA. The CDR3 spells CASSPEYSYNEQFF. Here the CDR3 DNA reads TGTGCCAGCAGCCCCGAGTACTCCTACAATGAGCAGTTCTTC.

This clonotype has a count of ten or more. This chain joins TRBV29-1 and TRBJ2-3; 9 bases are a match to TRBD2. This CDR3 is built from 14 residues. In germline, CDR1 is SQVTM, CDR2 ANQGSEA. The trim removed 7 bases at V and 1 base at J, leaving 6 bases unmatched. CDR3 amino acids: CSGSKREGTDTQYF. The CDR3 coding sequence is TGCAGCGGATCCAAGCGGGAGGGCACAGATACGCAGTATTTT.